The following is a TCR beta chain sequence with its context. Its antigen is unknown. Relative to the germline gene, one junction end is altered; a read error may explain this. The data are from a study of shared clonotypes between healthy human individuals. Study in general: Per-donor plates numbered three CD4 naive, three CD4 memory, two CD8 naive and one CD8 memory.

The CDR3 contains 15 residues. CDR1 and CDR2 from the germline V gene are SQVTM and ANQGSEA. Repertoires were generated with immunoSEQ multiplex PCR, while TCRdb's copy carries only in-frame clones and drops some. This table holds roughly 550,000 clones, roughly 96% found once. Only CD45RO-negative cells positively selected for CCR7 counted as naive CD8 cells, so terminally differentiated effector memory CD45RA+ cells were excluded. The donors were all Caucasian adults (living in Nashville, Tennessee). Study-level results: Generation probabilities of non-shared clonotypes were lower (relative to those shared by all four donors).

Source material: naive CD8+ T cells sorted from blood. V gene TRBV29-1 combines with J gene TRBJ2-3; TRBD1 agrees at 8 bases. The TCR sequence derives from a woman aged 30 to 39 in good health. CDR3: CSVEVDRENTDTQYF. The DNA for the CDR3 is TGCAGCGTAGAAGTGGACAGGGAAAACACAGATACGCAGTATTTT.